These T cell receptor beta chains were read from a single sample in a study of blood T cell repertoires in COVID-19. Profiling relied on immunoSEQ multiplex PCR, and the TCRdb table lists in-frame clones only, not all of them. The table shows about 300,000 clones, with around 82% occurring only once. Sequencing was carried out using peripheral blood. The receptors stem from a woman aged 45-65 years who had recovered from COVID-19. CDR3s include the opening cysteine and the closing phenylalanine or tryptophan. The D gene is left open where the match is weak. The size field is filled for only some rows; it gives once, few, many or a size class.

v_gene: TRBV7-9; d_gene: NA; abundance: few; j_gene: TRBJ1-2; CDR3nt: TGTGCCAGCAGCCGAGACAGCTATGGCTACACCTTC; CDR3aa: CASSRDSYGYTF
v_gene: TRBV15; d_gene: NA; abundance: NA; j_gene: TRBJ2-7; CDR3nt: TGTGCCACCAGCAGTGGTCCAGGGAACGAGCAGTACTTC; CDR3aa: CATSSGPGNEQYF
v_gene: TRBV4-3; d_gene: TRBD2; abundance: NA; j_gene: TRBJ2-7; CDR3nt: TGCGCCAGCAGCCCGACTAGCGGGGGCTCCTACGAGCAGTACTTC; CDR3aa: CASSPTSGGSYEQYF
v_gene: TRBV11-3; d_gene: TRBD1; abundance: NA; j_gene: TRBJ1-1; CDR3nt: TGTGCCAGCAGCACGACAGGGGCGGGCGGCACTGAAGCTTTCTTT; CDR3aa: CASSTTGAGGTEAFF
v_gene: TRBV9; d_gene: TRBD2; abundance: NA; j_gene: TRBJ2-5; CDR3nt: TGTGCCAGCAGCGTAGCCGGGGGGGCAGGACTTACCCAAGAGACCCAGTACTTC; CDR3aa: CASSVAGGAGLTQETQYF
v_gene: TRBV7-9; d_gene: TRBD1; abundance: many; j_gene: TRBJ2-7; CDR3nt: TGTGCCAGCAGCTTTACCGAAGGACAGGGGAGCTCCTACGAGCAGTACTTC; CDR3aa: CASSFTEGQGSSYEQYF
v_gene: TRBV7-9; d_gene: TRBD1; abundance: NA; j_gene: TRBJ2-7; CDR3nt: TGTGCCAGCAGCCTTAGACAGGGCTCCTACGAGCAGTACTTC; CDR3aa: CASSLRQGSYEQYF
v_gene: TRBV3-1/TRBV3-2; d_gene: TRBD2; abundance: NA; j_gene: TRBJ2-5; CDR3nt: TGTGCCAGCAGCCTTCTAGCGGGAGGGCAAGAGACCCAGTACTTC; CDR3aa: CASSLLAGGQETQYF
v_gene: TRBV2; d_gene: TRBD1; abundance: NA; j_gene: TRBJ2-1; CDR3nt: TGTGCCAGTCAGGGGGACCTCGTATCGTACAATGAGCAGTTCTTC; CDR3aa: CASQGDLVSYNEQFF
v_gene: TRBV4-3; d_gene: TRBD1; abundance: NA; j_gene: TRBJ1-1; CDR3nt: TGCGCCAGCAGCCTACAGGGGGGGAACACTGAAGCTTTCTTT; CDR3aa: CASSLQGGNTEAFF
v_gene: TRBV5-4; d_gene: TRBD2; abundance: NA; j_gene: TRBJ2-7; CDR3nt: TGTGCCAGCAGCCAGGGAGGGTCATTCTCCTACGAGCAGTACTTC; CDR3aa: CASSQGGSFSYEQYF
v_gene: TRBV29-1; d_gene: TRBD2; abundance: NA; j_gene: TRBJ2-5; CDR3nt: TGCAGCTATGTAGCGGGAGGAGAGACCCAGTACTTC; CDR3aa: CSYVAGGETQYF
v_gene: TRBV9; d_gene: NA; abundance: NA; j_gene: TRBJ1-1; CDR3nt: TGTGCCAGCAGCGTTTACGAAGACTGGAACACTGAAGCTTTCTTT; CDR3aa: CASSVYEDWNTEAFF
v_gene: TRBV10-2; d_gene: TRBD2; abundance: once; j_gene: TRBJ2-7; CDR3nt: TGCGCCAGCAGCCCCACTAGCGGGAGGATCTACGAGCAGTACTTC; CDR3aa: CASSPTSGRIYEQYF
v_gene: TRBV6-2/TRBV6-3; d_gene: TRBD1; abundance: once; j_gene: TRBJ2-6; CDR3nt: TGTGCCAGCAGTTCGGGACAGGAGATATCTGGGGCCAACGTCCTGACTTTC; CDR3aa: CASSSGQEISGANVLTF
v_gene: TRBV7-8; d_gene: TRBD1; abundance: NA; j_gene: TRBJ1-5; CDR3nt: TGTGCCAGCAGCTTAGCGCGACAGGGGGCGGGTCAGCCCCAGCATTTT; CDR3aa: CASSLARQGAGQPQHF
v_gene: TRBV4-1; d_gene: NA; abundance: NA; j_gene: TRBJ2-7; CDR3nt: TGCGCCAGGAGGAGGACAGAGGGGCCCTACGAGCAGTACTTC; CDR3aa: CARRRTEGPYEQYF
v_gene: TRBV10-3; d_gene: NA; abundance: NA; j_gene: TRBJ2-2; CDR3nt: TGTGCCATCAGTGACACTCTACAGGGAAGCACCGGGGAGCTGTTTTTT; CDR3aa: CAISDTLQGSTGELFF
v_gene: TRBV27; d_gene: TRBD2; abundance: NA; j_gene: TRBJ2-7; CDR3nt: TGTGCCAGCAGTTTATCGGGCGGGGGTGACTACGAGCAGTACTTC; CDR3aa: CASSLSGGGDYEQYF
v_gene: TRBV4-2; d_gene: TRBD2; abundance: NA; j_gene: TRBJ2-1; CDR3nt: TGTGCCAGCAGCCAAGACGGGACTAGCGCCTACAATGAGCAGTTCTTC; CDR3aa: CASSQDGTSAYNEQFF
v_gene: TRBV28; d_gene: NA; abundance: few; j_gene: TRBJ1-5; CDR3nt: TGTGCCAGCAGCCAGCGTAGGGGCAGAGGTAATAGCAATCAGCCCCAGCATTTT; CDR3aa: CASSQRRGRGNSNQPQHF
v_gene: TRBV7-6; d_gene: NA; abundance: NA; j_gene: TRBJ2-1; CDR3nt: TGTGCCAGCAGGGGTGCGGGTGAGCAGTTCTTC; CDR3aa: CASRGAGEQFF